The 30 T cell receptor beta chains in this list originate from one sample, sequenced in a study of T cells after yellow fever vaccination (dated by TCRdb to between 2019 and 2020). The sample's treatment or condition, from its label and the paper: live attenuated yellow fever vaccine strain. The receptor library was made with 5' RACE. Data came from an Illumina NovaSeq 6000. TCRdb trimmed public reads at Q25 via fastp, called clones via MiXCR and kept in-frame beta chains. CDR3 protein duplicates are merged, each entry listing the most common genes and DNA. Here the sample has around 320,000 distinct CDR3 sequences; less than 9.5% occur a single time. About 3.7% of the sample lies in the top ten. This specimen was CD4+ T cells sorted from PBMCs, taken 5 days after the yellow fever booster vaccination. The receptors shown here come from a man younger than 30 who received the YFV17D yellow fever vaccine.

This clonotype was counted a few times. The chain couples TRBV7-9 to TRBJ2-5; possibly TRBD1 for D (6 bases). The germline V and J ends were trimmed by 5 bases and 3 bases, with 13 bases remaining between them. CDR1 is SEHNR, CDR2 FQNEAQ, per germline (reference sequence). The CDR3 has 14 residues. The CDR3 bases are TGTGCCAGCAGCCATGGGACAAGGAAAGAGACCCAGTACTTC. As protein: CASSHGTRKETQYF.

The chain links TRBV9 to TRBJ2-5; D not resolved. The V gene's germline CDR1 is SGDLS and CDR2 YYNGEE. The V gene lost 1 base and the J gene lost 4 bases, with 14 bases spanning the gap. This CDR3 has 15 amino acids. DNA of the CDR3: TGTGCCAGCAGCGTATGGATGGGGTTCGGAGAGACCCAGTACTTC. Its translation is CASSVWMGFGETQYF.

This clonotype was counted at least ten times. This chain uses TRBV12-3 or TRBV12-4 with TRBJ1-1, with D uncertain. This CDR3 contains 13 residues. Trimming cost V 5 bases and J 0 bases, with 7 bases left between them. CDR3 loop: CASSSMLNTEAFF. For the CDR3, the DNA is TGTGCCAGCAGTAGTATGTTGAACACTGAAGCTTTCTTT.

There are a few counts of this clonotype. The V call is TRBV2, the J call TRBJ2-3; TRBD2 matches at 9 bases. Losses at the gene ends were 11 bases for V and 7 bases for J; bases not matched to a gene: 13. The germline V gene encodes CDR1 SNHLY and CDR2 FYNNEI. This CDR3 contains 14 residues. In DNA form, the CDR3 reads TGTGCCCTCGGGGGCGGGGGGGCCTCATATACGCAGTATTTT. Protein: CALGGGGASYTQYF.

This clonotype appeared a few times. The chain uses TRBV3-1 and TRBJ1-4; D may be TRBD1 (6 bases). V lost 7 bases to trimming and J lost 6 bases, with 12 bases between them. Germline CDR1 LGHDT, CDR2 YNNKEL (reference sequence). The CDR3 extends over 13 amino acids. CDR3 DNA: TGTGCCAGCACCGGGGGGGCGCATGAAAAACTGTTTTTT. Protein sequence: CASTGGAHEKLFF.

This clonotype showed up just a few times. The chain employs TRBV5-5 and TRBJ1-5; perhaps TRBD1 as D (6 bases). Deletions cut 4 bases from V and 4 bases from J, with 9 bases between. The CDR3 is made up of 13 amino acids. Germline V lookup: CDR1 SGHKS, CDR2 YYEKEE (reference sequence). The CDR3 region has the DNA TGTGCCAGCAGCATACAGGGAAATCAGCCCCAGCATTTT. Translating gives CASSIQGNQPQHF.

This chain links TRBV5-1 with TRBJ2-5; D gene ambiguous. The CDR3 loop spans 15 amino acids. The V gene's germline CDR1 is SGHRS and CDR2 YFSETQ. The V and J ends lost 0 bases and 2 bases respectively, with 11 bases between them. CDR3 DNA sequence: TGCGCCAGCAGCTTGGGTTCAGCACATCAAGAGACCCAGTACTTC. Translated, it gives CASSLGSAHQETQYF.

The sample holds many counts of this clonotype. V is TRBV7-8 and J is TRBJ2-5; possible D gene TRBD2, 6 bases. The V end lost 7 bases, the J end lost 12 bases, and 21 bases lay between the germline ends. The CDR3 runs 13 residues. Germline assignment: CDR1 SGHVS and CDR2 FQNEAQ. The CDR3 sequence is CASTQETGLREYF. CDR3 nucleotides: TGTGCCAGCACCCAGGAAACGGGACTCAGGGAGTACTTC.

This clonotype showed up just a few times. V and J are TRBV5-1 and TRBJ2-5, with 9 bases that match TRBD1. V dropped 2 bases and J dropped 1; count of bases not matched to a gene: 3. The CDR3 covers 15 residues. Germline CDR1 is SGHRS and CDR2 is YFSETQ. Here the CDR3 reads CASSFQGQGQETQYF. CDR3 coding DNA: TGCGCCAGCAGCTTCCAGGGACAGGGCCAAGAGACCCAGTACTTC.

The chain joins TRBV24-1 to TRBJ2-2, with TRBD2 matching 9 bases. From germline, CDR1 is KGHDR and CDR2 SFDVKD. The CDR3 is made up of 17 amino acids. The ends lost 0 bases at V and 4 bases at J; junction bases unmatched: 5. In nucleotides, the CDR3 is TGTGCCACCAGTGATTTGCAAGGAGCGGGGGGCACCGGGGAGCTGTTTTTT. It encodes CATSDLQGAGGTGELFF.

The CDR3 nucleotides are TGTGCCAGCGGGGGACACATGAGGAATTCACCCCTCCACTTT. This translates into CASGGHMRNSPLHF. The J gene is TRBJ1-6, the V gene TRBV5-6, with D possibly matching TRBD1 (6 bases). Germline-derived CDR1 and CDR2 are SGHDT and YYEEEE. The CDR3 has 14 amino acids. With 7 bases removed from V and 7 bases from J, the gap between germline ends came to 15 bases.

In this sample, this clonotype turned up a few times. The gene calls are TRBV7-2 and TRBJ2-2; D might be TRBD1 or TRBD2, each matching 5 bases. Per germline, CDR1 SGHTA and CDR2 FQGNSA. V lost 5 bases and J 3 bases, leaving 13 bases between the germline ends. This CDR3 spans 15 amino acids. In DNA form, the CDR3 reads TGTGCCAGCAGCGACGGGACGGGCTACACCGGGGAGCTGTTTTTT. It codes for CASSDGTGYTGELFF. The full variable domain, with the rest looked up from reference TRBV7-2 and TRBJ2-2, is GAGVSQSPSNKVTEKGKDVELRCDPISGHTALYWYRQSLGQGLEFLIYFQGNSAPDKSGLPSDRFSAERTGGSVSTLTIQRTQQEDSAVYLCASSDGTGYTGELFFGEGSRLTVL.

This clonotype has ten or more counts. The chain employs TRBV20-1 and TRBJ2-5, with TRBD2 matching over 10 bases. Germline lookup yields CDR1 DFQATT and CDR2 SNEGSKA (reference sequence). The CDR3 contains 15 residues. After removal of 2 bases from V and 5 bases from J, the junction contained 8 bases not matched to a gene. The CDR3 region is CSARRQRGGGETQYF. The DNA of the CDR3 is TGCAGTGCTAGAAGGCAGCGGGGGGGCGGGGAGACCCAGTACTTC.

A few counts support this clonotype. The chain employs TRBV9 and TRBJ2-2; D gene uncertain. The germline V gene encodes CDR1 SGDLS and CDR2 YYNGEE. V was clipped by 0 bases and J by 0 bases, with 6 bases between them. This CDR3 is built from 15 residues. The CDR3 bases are TGTGCCAGCAGCGTAGACATATCGAACACCGGGGAGCTGTTTTTT. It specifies CASSVDISNTGELFF.

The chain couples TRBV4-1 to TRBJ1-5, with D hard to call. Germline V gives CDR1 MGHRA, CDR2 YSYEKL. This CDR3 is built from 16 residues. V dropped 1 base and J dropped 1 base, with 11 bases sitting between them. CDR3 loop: CASSQGRLGSNQPQHF. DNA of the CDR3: TGCGCCAGCAGCCAAGGACGACTTGGGAGCAATCAGCCCCAGCATTTT.

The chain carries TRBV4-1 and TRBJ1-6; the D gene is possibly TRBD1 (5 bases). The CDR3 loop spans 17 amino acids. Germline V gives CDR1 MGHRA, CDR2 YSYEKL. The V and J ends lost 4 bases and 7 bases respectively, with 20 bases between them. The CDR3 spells CASSPPDRGAKNSPLHF. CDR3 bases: TGCGCCAGCAGCCCCCCCGACCGAGGGGCAAAGAATTCACCCCTCCACTTT.

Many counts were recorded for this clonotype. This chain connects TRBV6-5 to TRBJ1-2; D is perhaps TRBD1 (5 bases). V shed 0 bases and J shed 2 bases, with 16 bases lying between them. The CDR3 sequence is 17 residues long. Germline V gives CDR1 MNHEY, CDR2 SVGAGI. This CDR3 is CASSYSGAEGANYGYTF. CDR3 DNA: TGTGCCAGCAGTTACTCAGGGGCTGAAGGGGCCAACTATGGCTACACCTTC.

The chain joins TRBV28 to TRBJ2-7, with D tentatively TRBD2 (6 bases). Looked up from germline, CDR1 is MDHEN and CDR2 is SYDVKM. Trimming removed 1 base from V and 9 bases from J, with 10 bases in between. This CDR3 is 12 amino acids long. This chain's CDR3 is CASSLSAGGQYV. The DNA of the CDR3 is TGTGCCAGCAGTTTATCGGCCGGGGGGCAGTACGTC.

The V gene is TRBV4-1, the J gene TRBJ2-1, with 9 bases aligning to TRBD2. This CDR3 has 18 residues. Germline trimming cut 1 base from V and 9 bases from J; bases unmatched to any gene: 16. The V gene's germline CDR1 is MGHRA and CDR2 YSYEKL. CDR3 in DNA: TGCGCCAGCAGCCAAGGTGTCTCTGCGGGGGGGCTCCGGGGTGAGCAGTTCTTC. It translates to CASSQGVSAGGLRGEQFF.

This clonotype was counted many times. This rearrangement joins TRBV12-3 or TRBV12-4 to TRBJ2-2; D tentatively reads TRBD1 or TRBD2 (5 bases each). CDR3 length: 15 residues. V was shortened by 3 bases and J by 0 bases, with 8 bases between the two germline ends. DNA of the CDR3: TGTGCCAGCAGTTTTGGGGGTGCGAACACCGGGGAGCTGTTTTTT. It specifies CASSFGGANTGELFF.

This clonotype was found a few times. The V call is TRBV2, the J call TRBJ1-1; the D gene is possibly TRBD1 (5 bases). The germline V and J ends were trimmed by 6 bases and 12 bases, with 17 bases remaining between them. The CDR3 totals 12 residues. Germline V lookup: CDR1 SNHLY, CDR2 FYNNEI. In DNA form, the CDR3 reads TGTGCCAGCAGCCCTCCGGCAGGGCGGACTTTCTTT. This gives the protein CASSPPAGRTFF.

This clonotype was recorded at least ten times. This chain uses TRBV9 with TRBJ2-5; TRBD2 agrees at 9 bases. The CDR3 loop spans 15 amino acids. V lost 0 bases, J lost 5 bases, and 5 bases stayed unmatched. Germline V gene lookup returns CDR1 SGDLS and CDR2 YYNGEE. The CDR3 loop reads CASSVGGGAWETQYF. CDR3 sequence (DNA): TGTGCCAGCAGCGTAGGCGGGGGGGCCTGGGAGACCCAGTACTTC. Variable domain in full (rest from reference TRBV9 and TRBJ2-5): DSGVTQTPKHLITATGQRVTLRCSPRSGDLSVYWYQQSLDQGLQFLIQYYNGEERAKGNILERFSAQQFPDLHSELNLSSLELGDSALYFCASSVGGGAWETQYFGPGTRLLVL.

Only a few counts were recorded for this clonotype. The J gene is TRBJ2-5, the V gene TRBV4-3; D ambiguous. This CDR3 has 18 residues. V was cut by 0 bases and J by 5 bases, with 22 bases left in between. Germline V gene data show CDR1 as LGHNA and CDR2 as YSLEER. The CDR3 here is CASSQDRDMDDTAETQYF. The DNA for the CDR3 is TGCGCCAGCAGCCAAGATCGAGACATGGACGATACGGCGGAGACCCAGTACTTC.

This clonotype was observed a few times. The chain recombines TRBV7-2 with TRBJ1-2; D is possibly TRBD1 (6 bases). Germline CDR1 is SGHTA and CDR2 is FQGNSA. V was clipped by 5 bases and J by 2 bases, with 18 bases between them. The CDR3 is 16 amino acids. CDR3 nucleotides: TGTGCCAGCAGCCTATCAGGAGCGGGGGCAAACTATGGCTACACCTTC. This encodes CASSLSGAGANYGYTF.

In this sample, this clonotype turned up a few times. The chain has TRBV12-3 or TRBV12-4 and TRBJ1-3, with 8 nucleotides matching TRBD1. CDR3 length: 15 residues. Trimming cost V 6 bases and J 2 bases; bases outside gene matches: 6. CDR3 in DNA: TGTGCCAGCAGCCCTCAGGGGGCCGCTGGAAACACCATATATTTT. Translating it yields CASSPQGAAGNTIYF.

CDR3: CASSYTLAERQETQYF. The CDR3 DNA sequence: TGTGCCAGCAGTTATACACTAGCGGAGAGACAAGAGACCCAGTACTTC. The chain uses TRBV6-2 or TRBV6-3 and TRBJ2-5; TRBD2 aligns across 8 bases. The CDR3 is 16 amino acids. V gave up 3 bases and J gave up 2 bases; unmatched junction bases: 8. Germline values: CDR1 MNHEY, CDR2 SVGEGT.

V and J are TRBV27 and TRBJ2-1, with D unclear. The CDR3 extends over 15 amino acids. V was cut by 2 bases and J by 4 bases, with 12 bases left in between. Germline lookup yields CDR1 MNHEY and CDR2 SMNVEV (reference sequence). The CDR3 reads CASSLVVPIYNEQFF. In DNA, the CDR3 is TGTGCCAGCAGTTTAGTGGTGCCCATATACAATGAGCAGTTCTTC.

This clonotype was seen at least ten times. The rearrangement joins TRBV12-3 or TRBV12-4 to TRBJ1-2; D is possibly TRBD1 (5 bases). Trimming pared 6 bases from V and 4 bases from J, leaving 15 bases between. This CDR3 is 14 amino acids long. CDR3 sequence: CASRGLQDFYGYTF. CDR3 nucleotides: TGTGCCAGCAGAGGGCTACAGGACTTCTATGGCTACACCTTC.

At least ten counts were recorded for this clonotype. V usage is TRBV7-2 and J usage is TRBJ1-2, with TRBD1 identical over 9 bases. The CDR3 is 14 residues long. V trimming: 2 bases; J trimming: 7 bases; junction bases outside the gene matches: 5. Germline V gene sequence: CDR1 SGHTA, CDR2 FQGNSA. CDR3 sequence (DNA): TGTGCCAGCAGCTTATGGGGACAGGGAGGTGGCTACACCTTC. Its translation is CASSLWGQGGGYTF.

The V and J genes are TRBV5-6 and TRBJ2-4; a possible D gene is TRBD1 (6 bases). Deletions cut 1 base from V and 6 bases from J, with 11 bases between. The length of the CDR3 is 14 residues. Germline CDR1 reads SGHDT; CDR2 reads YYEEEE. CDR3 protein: CASSLTGLGNIQYF. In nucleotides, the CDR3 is TGTGCCAGCAGCTTGACAGGGCTTGGAAACATTCAGTACTTC.